Sequencing of this T cell receptor beta chain was carried out in a study of OX40 agonist ivuxolimab in advanced cancers. Study information: Partial response was recorded in three patients: one hepatocellular carcinoma and two cutaneous melanoma cases.

V gave up 5 bases and J gave up 3 bases, with 7 bases separating them. Germline values: CDR1 SNHLY, CDR2 FYNNEI. CDR3 size: 12 residues. Notes on this clone: Its antigen is not identified.

Collection of blood occurred at baseline, at cycle 4 day 1, and at cycle 7 day 1. Overall study results and limits: Blood T cells, both CD4+ and CD8+, expanded clonally by week 6 at 0.1 to 3.0 mg/kg.

The data were produced by immunoSEQ multiplex PCR, yet TCRdb's version contains in-frame clones alone and is incomplete. The sample includes about 38,000 clones, 80% to 90% of them seen just once. This sample comprised CD4+ or CD8+ T cells sorted from blood, obtained in a trial of the OX40 agonist ivuxolimab. This sequence joins TRBV2 and TRBJ2-5; D is unclear. This TCR was recovered from an adult with an advanced solid tumor such as melanoma, head and neck, liver or kidney cancer. CDR3 in amino acids: CASSYIEETQYF. The CDR3 region has the DNA TGTGCCAGCAGTTACATCGAAGAGACCCAGTACTTC. Based on the CDR3 plus reference TRBV2 and TRBJ2-5, the full variable domain is EPEVTQTPSHQVTQMGQEVILRCVPISNHLYFYWYRQILGQKVEFLVSFYNNEISEKSEIFDDQFSVERPDGSNFTLKIRSTKLEDSAMYFCASSYIEETQYFGPGTRLLVL.